What follows are 19 T cell receptor beta chains derived from one specimen sequenced in a study of early T cells in non-severe SARS-CoV-2 infection. Each CDR3 protein gets one entry after TCRdb re-called the 5' RACE reads with MiXCR. The sample comprises roughly 54,000 distinct CDR3 sequences, about 5.6% of which are singletons, and about 6.8% rests with the top ten. Material: whole blood. These TCRs come from an adult who was a healthcare worker with PCR-confirmed SARS-CoV-2 infection or an uninfected control (not recorded which).

Ten or more counts support this clonotype. The rearrangement joins TRBV11-2 to TRBJ2-1; 9 bases agree with TRBD2. Trimming cost V 4 bases and J 9 bases; bases outside gene matches: 10. The CDR3 sequence is 15 residues long. Germline V gene sequence: CDR1 SGHAT, CDR2 FQNNGV. The CDR3 protein is CASSSGLKAGGEQFF. Written as DNA, the CDR3 is TGTGCCAGCAGCTCCGGACTGAAAGCGGGGGGTGAGCAGTTCTTC.

The J gene is TRBJ1-1, the V gene TRBV29-1; D is perhaps TRBD1 (6 bases). V lost 4 bases, J lost 5 bases, and 23 bases lay in between. The V gene's germline CDR1 is SQVTM and CDR2 ANQGSEA. The CDR3 has 16 amino acids. CDR3 protein: CSVVAGGAILGTEAFF. The DNA of the CDR3 is TGCAGCGTTGTGGCGGGGGGCGCGATTCTAGGGACTGAAGCTTTCTTT.

This clonotype was seen ten or more times. V usage is TRBV19 and J usage is TRBJ1-6; D is uncertain. This CDR3 is built from 16 residues. V lost 1 base to trimming and J lost 9 bases, with 16 bases between them. Per germline, CDR1 LNHDA and CDR2 SQIVND (reference sequence). The CDR3 DNA follows: TGTGCCAGTAGTATAGGTACGGGAGCTCCGCGTTCACCCCTCCACTTT. Amino acid sequence: CASSIGTGAPRSPLHF.

The rearrangement joins TRBV6-5 to TRBJ1-1, with TRBD1 as a possible D gene (6 bases). The ends were cut back, 1 base at V and 4 bases at J, with 10 bases in the middle. CDR3 length equals 14 residues. Germline CDR1 MNHEY, CDR2 SVGAGI. CDR3 residues: CASSYFTGSTEAFF. As DNA, the CDR3 is TGTGCCAGCAGTTACTTTACAGGGTCCACTGAAGCTTTCTTT.

This clonotype appeared a few times. The chain combines TRBV3-1 with TRBJ2-5; TRBD1 aligns across 7 bases. This CDR3 is built from 15 residues. V was clipped by 3 bases and J by 1 base; unmatched bases: 5. Germline CDR1 and CDR2: LGHDT and YNNKEL (reference sequence). In nucleotides, the CDR3 is TGTGCCAGCAGCCACGTGACAGGGCCCCAAGAGACCCAGTACTTC. It codes for CASSHVTGPQETQYF.

This clonotype has at least ten counts. The V gene is TRBV5-5, the J gene TRBJ2-1; D is possibly TRBD2 (5 bases). CDR3 length: 15 amino acids. CDR1 is SGHKS, CDR2 YYEKEE, per germline (reference sequence). The V and J ends lost 0 bases and 5 bases respectively, with 12 bases between them. The CDR3, as DNA: TGTGCCAGCAGCTTGGCTGGGAGACTCGACAATGAGCAGTTCTTC. This translates into CASSLAGRLDNEQFF.

This clonotype was detected many times. The chain recombines TRBV11-3 with TRBJ2-3; the D call may be TRBD1 or TRBD2 (6 bases each). CDR3 length: 15 amino acids. Germline V lookup: CDR1 SGHNT, CDR2 YENEEA. V lost 6 bases and J 1 base, leaving 14 bases between the germline ends. CDR3 loop: CASSSRGRGTDTQYF. The CDR3 nucleotides read TGTGCCAGCAGTTCTCGGGGGCGAGGCACAGATACGCAGTATTTT.

This clonotype was found many times. This sequence joins TRBV6-5 and TRBJ2-7; no clear D gene. The length of the CDR3 is 11 residues. V was shortened by 4 bases and J by 2 bases, with 3 bases between the two germline ends. The germline gives CDR1 MNHEY, CDR2 SVGAGI. CDR3 in DNA: TGTGCCAGCAGTTCACCCTACGAGCAGTACTTC. Translating it yields CASSSPYEQYF.

This clonotype was counted between two and nine times. The CDR3 DNA reads TGTGCCAGCAGCCTACGATCGGGGGAGACCCAGTACTTC. Its protein is CASSLRSGETQYF. The chain uses TRBV12-3 or TRBV12-4 and TRBJ2-5; weak D call: TRBD2 (5 bases). The length of the CDR3 is 13 residues. Trimming left V 6 bases short and J 5 bases short, with 13 bases between.

The gene calls are TRBV13 and TRBJ2-1; TRBD2 matches 11 bases. Per the germline V gene, CDR1 is PRHDT and CDR2 is FYEKMQ (reference sequence). The CDR3 extends over 15 amino acids. Trimming cost V 5 bases and J 6 bases; bases outside gene matches: 6. CDR3 coding DNA: TGTGCCAGCAGCGCACTAGCGGGAGTCGGCAATGAGCAGTTCTTC. Residues: CASSALAGVGNEQFF.

This clonotype occurred many times. This chain links TRBV6-2 or TRBV6-3 with TRBJ1-5; D is perhaps TRBD1 (5 bases). Germline V gene data show CDR1 as MNHEY and CDR2 as SVGEGT. The CDR3 has 13 residues. V lost 2 bases and J lost 6, with 8 bases in between. CDR3 region: CASSYAGIQPQHF. The CDR3 coding sequence is TGTGCCAGCAGTTACGCAGGGATTCAGCCCCAGCATTTT.

The chain uses TRBV2 and TRBJ1-1; 8 nucleotides align to TRBD1. J was trimmed by 8 bases and V by 4 bases; bases with no gene match: 6. In germline, CDR1 is SNHLY, CDR2 FYNNEI. The CDR3 contains 13 residues. The CDR3 DNA follows: TGTGCCAGCAGTGGACAGGGGTTCACCGAAGCTTTCTTT. Protein sequence: CASSGQGFTEAFF.

This clonotype was seen once. The V gene is TRBV12-3 or TRBV12-4, the J gene TRBJ2-7, with 11 bases matching TRBD2. This CDR3 comprises 20 residues. The V segment lost 0 bases and the J segment 3 bases; nucleotides outside the gene matches: 16. CDR3 DNA: TGTGCCAGCAGTTTAGCGCTAATGGGACTAGCGGCCAAGGGGAACTACGAGCAGTACTTC. Its protein is CASSLALMGLAAKGNYEQYF.

The genes are TRBV12-3 or TRBV12-4 and TRBJ1-2; TRBD1 might be the D (5 bases). CDR3 length: 13 amino acids. V was trimmed by 5 bases and J by 7 bases, leaving 14 bases between them. CDR3 sequence reads: CASSLLGLFGYTF. The CDR3, as DNA: TGTGCCAGCAGTCTCTTGGGACTATTTGGCTACACCTTC.

CDR3 sequence reads: CASSPVGYEQYF. The CDR3, as DNA: TGTGCCAGCAGCCCCGTCGGCTACGAGCAGTACTTC. The chain is built from TRBV14 and TRBJ2-7; D is ambiguous. This CDR3 has 12 residues. V lost 4 bases to trimming and J lost 3 bases, with 7 bases between them. Germline V gene sequence: CDR1 SGHDN, CDR2 FVKESK.

This clonotype was counted ten times or more. The J gene is TRBJ1-6, the V gene TRBV5-4; no definite D call. Trimming shortened V by 6 bases and J by 7 bases, and 17 bases separated the two germline ends. The CDR3 contains 15 residues. The germline V gene encodes CDR1 SGHNT and CDR2 YYREEE (reference sequence). The CDR3 DNA is TGTGCCAGCACCGGTCAACCGAATCTCAATTCACCCCTCCACTTT. It codes for CASTGQPNLNSPLHF.

This clonotype was seen ten or more times. This chain joins TRBV24-1 and TRBJ1-4; 7 bases agree with TRBD1. Germline V gene sequence: CDR1 KGHDR, CDR2 SFDVKD. The CDR3 runs to 15 residues. J lost 8 bases, V lost 3 bases, and 8 bases had no gene match. The CDR3 reads CATSDPGTVGEKLFF. DNA of the CDR3: TGTGCCACCAGTGATCCCGGGACAGTTGGCGAAAAACTGTTTTTT.

This clonotype was seen more than once but under ten times. The V and J genes are TRBV20-1 and TRBJ2-7; a weak D match, TRBD1 (5 bases). CDR3 size: 14 residues. Trimming left V 4 bases short and J 0 bases short, with 13 bases between. Germline loops: CDR1 DFQATT, CDR2 SNEGSKA (reference sequence). The CDR3 spells CSAIQTVTSYEQYF. CDR3 bases: TGCAGTGCTATCCAGACAGTTACCTCCTACGAGCAGTACTTC.

The chain recombines TRBV3-1 with TRBJ2-5, with unresolved D. V was cut by 2 bases and J by 5 bases, with 6 bases left in between. The length of the CDR3 is 12 residues. Germline CDR1 and CDR2: LGHDT and YNNKEL (reference sequence). The CDR3 loop is CASSQSAETQYF. DNA of the CDR3: TGTGCCAGCAGCCAATCCGCGGAGACCCAGTACTTC.